This entry lists 25 T cell receptor beta chains sequenced from one sample in a study of blood T cell repertoires in COVID-19 (dated by TCRdb to the early 2020s). To prepare the library, the immunoSEQ multiplex PCR assay was applied. TCRdb re-hosts the immuneACCESS table, in-frame sequences only. Its copies lack some clones; in the studies checked, an unresolved V gene accounts for under half of them, and the cause for the rest is not known. A total of approximately 50,000 clones appear in this sample, more than 85% of them only once. 5.5% to 8% of the sample comes from the top ten. Sequenced material: peripheral blood. The receptors were gathered from a man aged 50 to 59 with active COVID-19.

The chain recombines TRBV19 with TRBJ1-2, with 7 bases lining up with TRBD1. CDR1 LNHDA and CDR2 SQIVND come from the germline V gene (reference sequence). Trimming removed 5 bases from V and 4 bases from J; junction bases left unmatched: 7. The length of the CDR3 is 14 residues. The CDR3: CASSLGDRFYGYTF. The CDR3 DNA sequence: TGTGCCAGTAGTTTGGGGGACAGATTCTATGGCTACACCTTC.

The chain recombines TRBV4-2 with TRBJ1-6; possibly TRBD1 for D (5 bases). The CDR3 totals 16 residues. Germline CDR1 is LGHNA and CDR2 is YNFKEQ. V dropped 0 bases and J dropped 8 bases, with 14 bases sitting between them. The DNA of the CDR3 is TGTGCCAGCAGCCAAGAAGGTGGGGCTTTGGATTCACCCCTCCACTTT. It specifies CASSQEGGALDSPLHF.

This chain connects TRBV27 to TRBJ1-1, with TRBD1 identical over 8 bases. J was trimmed by 5 bases and V by 0 bases; bases with no gene match: 2. The CDR3 has 14 residues. Germline V gene data show CDR1 as MNHEY and CDR2 as SMNVEV (reference sequence). CDR3 nucleotide sequence: TGTGCCAGCAGTTTATCAACAGGGGGTACTGAAGCTTTCTTT. Residues: CASSLSTGGTEAFF.

This chain connects TRBV18 to TRBJ2-6; 9 bases are shared with TRBD1. The V segment lost 3 bases and the J segment 4 bases; nucleotides outside the gene matches: 13. CDR3 length equals 19 residues. CDR1 is KGHSH, CDR2 LQKENI, per germline. The CDR3 region has the DNA TGTGCCAGCTCACCTACCACGTCAGGACAGGGGTCCGGGGCCAACGTCCTGACTTTC. It is translated as CASSPTTSGQGSGANVLTF.

The V and J genes are TRBV11-2 and TRBJ2-7; D possibly corresponds to TRBD2 (6 bases). The CDR3 is made up of 15 amino acids. V lost 1 base and J lost 1, with 11 bases in between. Germline-derived CDR1 and CDR2 are SGHAT and FQNNGV. The CDR3 bases are TGTGCCAGCAGCTTAGGGTTAGCGGATTCCTACGAGCAGTACTTC. Translating it yields CASSLGLADSYEQYF.

The chain has TRBV25-1 and TRBJ2-7; 8 bases are shared with TRBD1. J was trimmed by 3 bases and V by 4 bases; bases with no gene match: 8. The length of the CDR3 is 15 residues. Germline V gene lookup returns CDR1 MGHDK and CDR2 SYGVNS. The CDR3 sequence is CASSAPTGEVYEQYF. CDR3 nucleotide sequence: TGTGCCAGCAGTGCCCCGACAGGGGAAGTCTACGAGCAGTACTTC.

This chain uses TRBV21-1 with TRBJ2-1; TRBD2 is the table's D call and was not checked against the DNA. TRBV21-1 corresponds to a pseudogene. The CDR3 sequence is 19 residues long. The CDR3 sequence is CASRNHSRTSGGYMGEQFF. Here the CDR3 DNA reads TGTGCCAGCAGAAACCACTCGCGGACTAGCGGGGGTTACATGGGTGAGCAGTTCTTC.

V and J are TRBV27 and TRBJ2-1; 7 nucleotides align to TRBD2. Germline V gene data show CDR1 as MNHEY and CDR2 as SMNVEV (reference sequence). V shed 3 bases and J 6 bases; nucleotides not matched to a gene: 8. The CDR3 is 15 amino acids. The CDR3 loop is CASSFRRESSNEQFF. CDR3 in DNA: TGTGCCAGCAGTTTTAGGCGGGAGTCATCCAATGAGCAGTTCTTC.

V gene TRBV9 combines with J gene TRBJ2-1, with TRBD2 identical over 15 bases. The CDR3 is made up of 15 amino acids. Germline CDR1 and CDR2: SGDLS and YYNGEE. The J segment lost 7 bases and the V segment lost 4 bases, leaving 3 bases of the junction unmatched. CDR3 coding DNA: TGTGCCAGCAGCCCAGGGACTAGCGGGGGGAATGAGCAGTTCTTC. Amino acid sequence: CASSPGTSGGNEQFF.

This clone was observed a single time. CDR3 nucleotides: TGTGCCACCAGCAGGGTTCCCTTGAGCTCCTATAATTCACCCCTCCACTTT. Protein sequence: CATSRVPLSSYNSPLHF. The chain employs TRBV15 and TRBJ1-6; the D is unclear. The CDR3 has 17 residues. Germline assignment: CDR1 LNHNV and CDR2 YYDKDF (reference sequence). The ends were cut back, 3 bases at V and 0 bases at J, with 12 bases in the middle.

This chain connects TRBV6-5 to TRBJ2-1; TRBD2 is a possible D gene (5 bases). Germline CDR1 MNHEY, CDR2 SVGAGI. The CDR3 extends over 15 amino acids. V was pared by 7 bases and J by 2 bases, with 15 bases between. The CDR3 DNA follows: TGTGCCAGCATTCCGGGAAATGCGGCCTACAATGAGCAGTTCTTC. Amino acid sequence: CASIPGNAAYNEQFF.

This chain connects TRBV5-6 to TRBJ2-7, with 7 bases aligning to TRBD1. The CDR3 has 17 amino acids. V dropped 4 bases and J dropped 2; count of bases not matched to a gene: 15. In germline, CDR1 is SGHDT, CDR2 YYEEEE. The CDR3 DNA follows: TGTGCCAGCAGCCAATTCGCGGACAGGCGGCTTGCCTACGAGCAGTACTTC. Its translation is CASSQFADRRLAYEQYF.

Sample share makes this clone medium-sized. The CDR3 DNA sequence: TGTGCCTGGAGTGTAAGTCAGAAAGACGAGCAGTACTTC. Translation gives CAWSVSQKDEQYF. This chain links TRBV30 with TRBJ2-7; D is unresolved. The V end was cut by 0 bases, the J end by 5 bases, with 11 bases between. From germline, CDR1 is GTSNPN and CDR2 SVGIG (reference sequence). The CDR3 is 13 amino acids.

This clone is a singleton in its sample. The rearrangement uses TRBV30 and TRBJ2-5, with D uncertain. CDR3 length equals 14 residues. CDR1 is GTSNPN, CDR2 SVGIG, per germline (reference sequence). V shed 0 bases and J shed 5 bases, with 13 bases lying between them. CDR3 nucleotide sequence: TGTGCCTGGAGTGTTTTTGCAGGAAGCGAGACCCAGTACTTC. This translates into CAWSVFAGSETQYF.

V gene TRBV19 combines with J gene TRBJ2-6; D gene uncertain. Germline V CDR1 and CDR2: LNHDA, SQIVND (reference sequence). V was trimmed by 7 bases and J by 3 bases, leaving 10 bases between them. This CDR3 comprises 14 residues. The CDR3 is CASTVSNGANVLTF. In DNA, the CDR3 is TGTGCCAGTACCGTGTCTAATGGGGCCAACGTCCTGACTTTC.

This clone was seen a single time. The chain is built from TRBV28 and TRBJ2-1; 7 bases line up with TRBD1. The CDR3 has 15 amino acids. V gave up 2 bases and J gave up 6 bases; unmatched junction bases: 7. Germline V gene sequence: CDR1 MDHEN, CDR2 SYDVKM. CDR3 in DNA: TGTGCCAGCAGTTTAAGTAGTGCAGGGGGCAATGAGCAGTTCTTC. Translation gives CASSLSSAGGNEQFF.

The chain recombines TRBV19 with TRBJ1-5, with D hard to call. Trimming stripped 3 bases from V and 6 bases from J, with 21 bases between. Germline V CDR1 and CDR2: LNHDA, SQIVND (reference sequence). This CDR3 is 17 amino acids long. This CDR3 reads CASSIPRTGSGSQPQHF. The DNA of the CDR3 is TGTGCCAGTAGTATCCCTCGGACGGGATCTGGGTCTCAGCCCCAGCATTTT.

V and J are TRBV5-4 and TRBJ2-7, with 7 bases identical to TRBD1. The CDR3 covers 15 residues. Germline V gene sequence: CDR1 SGHNT, CDR2 YYREEE (reference sequence). Trimming took 4 bases from V and 0 from J; bases not matched to a gene: 7. The CDR3 loop reads CASSLGTVPSYEQYF. The CDR3, as DNA: TGTGCCAGCAGCCTGGGGACAGTGCCCTCCTACGAGCAGTACTTC. Full variable domain (missing parts from reference TRBV5-4 and TRBJ2-7): ETGVTQSPTHLIKTRGQQVTLRCSSQSGHNTVSWYQQALGQGPQFIFQYYREEENGRGNFPPRFSGLQFPNYSSELNVNALELDDSALYLCASSLGTVPSYEQYFGPGTRLTVT.

This chain joins TRBV28 and TRBJ2-7; 9 nucleotides match TRBD1. The CDR3 loop spans 17 amino acids. CDR1 is MDHEN, CDR2 SYDVKM, per germline. Unmatched junction bases numbered 12, after V lost 4 bases and J lost 2 bases. CDR3 DNA sequence: TGTGCCAGCAGTTCACTTCCGGGACAGGGAACCCCCTACGAGCAGTACTTC. Translating it yields CASSSLPGQGTPYEQYF. The full variable domain, with the rest looked up from reference TRBV28 and TRBJ2-7, is DVKVTQSSRYLVKRTGEKVFLECVQDMDHENMFWYRQDPGLGLRLIYFSYDVKMKEKGDIPEGYSVSREKKERFSLILESASTNQTSMYLCASSSLPGQGTPYEQYFGPGTRLTVT.

The chain uses TRBV30 and TRBJ2-6; no firm D call. The CDR3 extends over 15 amino acids. Trimming shortened V by 0 bases and J by 0 bases, and 6 bases separated the two germline ends. Germline loops: CDR1 GTSNPN, CDR2 SVGIG (reference sequence). CDR3 in amino acids: CAWSVLPSGANVLTF. The CDR3 bases are TGTGCCTGGAGTGTACTTCCCTCTGGGGCCAACGTCCTGACTTTC.

The chain employs TRBV2 and TRBJ2-2, with 11 bases that match TRBD1. J gave up 4 bases and V 6 bases, and 4 bases lay outside the gene matches. Looked up from germline, CDR1 is SNHLY and CDR2 is FYNNEI. The CDR3 is 15 amino acids. The CDR3 region is CASRQDRGLTGELFF. The CDR3 DNA reads as TGTGCCAGCAGGCAGGACAGGGGGCTCACCGGGGAGCTGTTTTTT.

J is TRBJ2-7 and V is TRBV5-5, with D perhaps matching TRBD2 (5 bases). The V end was cut by 3 bases, the J end by 6 bases, with 16 bases between. CDR1 and CDR2 (germline): SGHKS, YYEKEE (reference sequence). The CDR3 contains 14 residues. DNA of the CDR3: TGTGCCAGCAGCTGGACTCCTCCTCTAGCCGAGCAGTACTTC. Its translation is CASSWTPPLAEQYF.

This sequence joins TRBV15 and TRBJ2-7; 7 bases are a match to TRBD1. Germline loops: CDR1 LNHNV, CDR2 YYDKDF (reference sequence). This CDR3 is built from 15 residues. V lost 0 bases to trimming and J lost 2 bases; unmatched junction nucleotides: 4. In DNA form, the CDR3 reads TGTGCCACCAGCAGAGAGGCAGGGGGAACCTACGAGCAGTACTTC. It translates to CATSREAGGTYEQYF.

V gene TRBV19 combines with J gene TRBJ1-2; tentative D call: TRBD1 (5 bases). The CDR3 has 15 amino acids. Germline-derived CDR1 and CDR2 are LNHDA and SQIVND (reference sequence). Trimming took 3 bases from V and 4 from J, leaving 15 bases between them. This chain's CDR3 is CASSISGQGVYGYTF. In DNA, the CDR3 is TGTGCCAGTAGTATCTCGGGCCAGGGTGTCTATGGCTACACCTTC.

V gene TRBV23-1 combines with J gene TRBJ1-5; D possibly corresponds to TRBD1 (6 bases). TRBV23-1 falls under the ORF class, with uncertain function. Trimming took off 3 bases at V and 1 base at J, with 28 bases between the two ends. CDR3 length: 21 residues. In DNA, the CDR3 is TGCGCCAGCAGTCAGCCGAAATCCCCCGGACAGAAACCCACCAGCAATCAGCCCCAGCATTTT. It codes for CASSQPKSPGQKPTSNQPQHF.